This T cell receptor (beta chain) is from a study of cytotoxic CD8 clonotypes in ibrutinib-treated CLL. Unmatched junction bases numbered 7, after V lost 0 bases and J lost 10 bases. This CDR3 is built from 15 residues. Germline V gene data show CDR1 as SGHRS and CDR2 as YFSETQ. General study results and limits: Public clonotypes showed up rarely, and on treatment they shrank or held steady. Baseline clonality, higher than in age-matched healthy donors, tracked circulating CD8+ T-cell counts.

Of note for this clone: The antigen remains undetermined.

Some clones are missing from TCRdb's copy, which holds only in-frame ones; the method was immunoSEQ multiplex PCR. The sample carries about 13,000 clones, around 67% recorded once. The sample here was PBMCs, taken before ibrutinib treatment. This TCR was sampled from a human donor with chronic lymphocytic leukemia. The V gene is TRBV5-1, the J gene TRBJ2-1, with TRBD2 matching over 10 bases. DNA of the CDR3: TGCGCCAGCAGCTTGGCACTAGCGGGGAGAGGGGAGCAGTTCTTC. It yields the protein CASSLALAGRGEQFF.